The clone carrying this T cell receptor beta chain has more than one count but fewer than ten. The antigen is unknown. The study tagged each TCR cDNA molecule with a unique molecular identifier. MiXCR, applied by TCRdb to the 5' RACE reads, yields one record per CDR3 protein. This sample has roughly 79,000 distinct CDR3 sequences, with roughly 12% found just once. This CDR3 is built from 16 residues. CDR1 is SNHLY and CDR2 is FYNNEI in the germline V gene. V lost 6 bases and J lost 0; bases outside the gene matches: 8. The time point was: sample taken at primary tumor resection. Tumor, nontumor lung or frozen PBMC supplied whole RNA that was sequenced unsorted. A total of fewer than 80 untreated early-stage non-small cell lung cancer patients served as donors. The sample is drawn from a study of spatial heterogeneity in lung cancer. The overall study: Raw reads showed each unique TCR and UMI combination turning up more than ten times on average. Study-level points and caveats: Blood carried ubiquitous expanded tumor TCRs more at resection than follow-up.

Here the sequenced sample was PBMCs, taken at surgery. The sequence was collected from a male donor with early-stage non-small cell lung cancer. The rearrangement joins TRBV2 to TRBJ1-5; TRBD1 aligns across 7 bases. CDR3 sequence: CASREDRTYSNQPQHF. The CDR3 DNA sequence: TGTGCCAGCAGGGAGGACAGGACCTATAGCAATCAGCCCCAGCATTTT.